These 3 T cell receptor beta chains originate from one sample sequenced in a study of CD8 T cells in Susac syndrome. The RNA, about 0.45 to 1 ug, was put through reverse transcription using random hexamers. TCRdb independently ran MiXCR on the immunoSEQ multiplex PCR reads; one entry per CDR3 protein. The repertoire holds about 180,000 distinct CDR3 sequences, with just under 95% as singletons. The sequenced sample consisted of CD4+ T cells from PBMCs. The receptors were gathered from a human donor with Susac syndrome.

The J gene is TRBJ2-1, the V gene TRBV5-5; 8 nucleotides agree with TRBD1. V lost 4 bases and J lost 7; bases outside the gene matches: 7. CDR3 size: 14 residues. Germline-derived CDR1 and CDR2 are SGHKS and YYEKEE (reference sequence). DNA of the CDR3: TGTGCCAGCAGCGCCGGGGACAGGTTGAATGAGCAGTTCTTC. Translated: CASSAGDRLNEQFF.

The chain links TRBV29-1 to TRBJ2-4; D is possibly TRBD2 (7 bases). V dropped 8 bases and J dropped 9 bases, with 17 bases sitting between them. CDR1 and CDR2 (germline): SQVTM, ANQGSEA. CDR3 length: 12 amino acids. The CDR3 region is CSTRGGEGIQYF. CDR3 bases: TGCAGCACCCGAGGGGGGGAGGGCATTCAGTACTTC.

This clonotype was observed once. This chain joins TRBV3-1 and TRBJ2-2; the D call may be TRBD1 or TRBD2 (6 bases each). This CDR3 is 14 amino acids long. Germline CDR1 LGHDT, CDR2 YNNKEL (reference sequence). Trimming removed 1 base from V and 7 bases from J, with 10 bases in between. CDR3 DNA sequence: TGTGCCAGCAGCCAAGGTCGGGGGCTCGGGGAGCTGTTTTTT. Residues: CASSQGRGLGELFF.